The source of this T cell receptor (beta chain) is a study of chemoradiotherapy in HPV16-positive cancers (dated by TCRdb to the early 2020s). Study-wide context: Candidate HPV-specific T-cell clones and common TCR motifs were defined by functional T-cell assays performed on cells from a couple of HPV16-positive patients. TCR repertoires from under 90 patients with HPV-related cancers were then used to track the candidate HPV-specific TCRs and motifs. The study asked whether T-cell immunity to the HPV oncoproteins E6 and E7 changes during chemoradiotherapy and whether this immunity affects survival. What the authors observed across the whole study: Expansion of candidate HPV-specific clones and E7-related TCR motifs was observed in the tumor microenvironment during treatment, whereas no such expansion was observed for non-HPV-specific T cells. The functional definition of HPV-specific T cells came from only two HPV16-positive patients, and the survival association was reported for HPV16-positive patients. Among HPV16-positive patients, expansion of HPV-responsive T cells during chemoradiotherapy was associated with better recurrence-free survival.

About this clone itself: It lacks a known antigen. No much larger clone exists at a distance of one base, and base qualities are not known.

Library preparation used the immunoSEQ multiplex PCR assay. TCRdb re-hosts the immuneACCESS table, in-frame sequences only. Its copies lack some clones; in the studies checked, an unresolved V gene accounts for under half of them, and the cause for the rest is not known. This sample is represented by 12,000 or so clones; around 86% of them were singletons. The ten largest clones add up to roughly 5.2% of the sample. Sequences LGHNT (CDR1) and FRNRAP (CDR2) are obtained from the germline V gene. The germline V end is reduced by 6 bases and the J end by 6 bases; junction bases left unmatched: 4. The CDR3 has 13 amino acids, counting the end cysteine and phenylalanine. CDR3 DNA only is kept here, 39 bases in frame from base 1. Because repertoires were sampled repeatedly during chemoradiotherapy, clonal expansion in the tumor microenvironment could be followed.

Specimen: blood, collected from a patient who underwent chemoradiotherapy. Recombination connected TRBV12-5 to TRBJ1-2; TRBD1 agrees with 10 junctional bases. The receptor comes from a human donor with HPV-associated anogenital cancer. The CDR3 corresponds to CASGLTGGNGYTF. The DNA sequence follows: TGTGCTAGTGGCCTGACAGGGGGCAATGGCTACACCTTC.